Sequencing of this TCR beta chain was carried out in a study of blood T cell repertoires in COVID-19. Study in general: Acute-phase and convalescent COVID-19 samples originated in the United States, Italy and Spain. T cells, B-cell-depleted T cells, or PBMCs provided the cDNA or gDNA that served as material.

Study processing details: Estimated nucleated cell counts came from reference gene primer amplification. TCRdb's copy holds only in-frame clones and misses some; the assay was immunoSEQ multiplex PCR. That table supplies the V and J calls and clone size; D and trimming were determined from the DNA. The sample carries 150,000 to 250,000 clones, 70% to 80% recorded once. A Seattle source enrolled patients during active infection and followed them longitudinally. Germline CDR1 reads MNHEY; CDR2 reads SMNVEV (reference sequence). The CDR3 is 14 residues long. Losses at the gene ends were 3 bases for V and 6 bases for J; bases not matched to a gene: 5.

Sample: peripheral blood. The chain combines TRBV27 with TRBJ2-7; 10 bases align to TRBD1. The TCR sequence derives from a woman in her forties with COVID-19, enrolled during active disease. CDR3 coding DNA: TGTGCCAGCAGTTTGGGGACAGGGGTTAGCGAGCAGTACTTC. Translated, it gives CASSLGTGVSEQYF.